This TCR beta chain is drawn from a study of OX40 agonist ivuxolimab in advanced cancers. Study in general: The dose of intravenous ivuxolimab that patients received every 2 weeks ranged from 0.01 to 10 mg/kg.

Notes on this clone: No antigen is known for it.

The CDR3 is 15 amino acids. CDR1 SGHNT and CDR2 YENEEA come from the germline V gene. The V and J ends lost 5 bases and 3 bases, in that order; junction bases with no gene match: 9. General study results and limits: Blood T cells, both CD4+ and CD8+, expanded clonally by week 6 at 0.1 to 3.0 mg/kg.

Sequencing used immunoSEQ multiplex PCR; TCRdb keeps in-frame clones, though not all of them. The sample has 40,000 to 50,000 clones, approximately 87% seen once; the top ten hold under 40%. The genes are TRBV11-3 and TRBJ2-5, with 7 nucleotides matching TRBD2. The sample was CD4+ or CD8+ T cells sorted from blood, taken in a trial of the OX40 agonist ivuxolimab. This receptor was taken from an adult with an advanced solid tumor such as melanoma, head and neck, liver or kidney cancer. CDR3: CASSAGGLTEETQYF. In DNA form, the CDR3 reads TGTGCCAGCAGCGCCGGGGGACTAACCGAAGAGACCCAGTACTTC.